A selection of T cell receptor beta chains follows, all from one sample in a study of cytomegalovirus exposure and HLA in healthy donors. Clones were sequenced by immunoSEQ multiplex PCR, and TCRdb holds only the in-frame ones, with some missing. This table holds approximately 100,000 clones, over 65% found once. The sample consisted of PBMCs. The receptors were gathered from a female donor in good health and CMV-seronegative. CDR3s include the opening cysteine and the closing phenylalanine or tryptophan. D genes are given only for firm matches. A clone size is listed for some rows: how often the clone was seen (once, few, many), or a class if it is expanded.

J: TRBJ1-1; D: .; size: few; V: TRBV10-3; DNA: TGTGCCATCAGTGAGTCTCGGACGGGAGGGACTGAAGCTTTCTTT; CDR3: CAISESRTGGTEAFF
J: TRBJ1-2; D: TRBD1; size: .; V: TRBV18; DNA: TGTGCCAGCTCACCCGCCACCTCGGGACAGGGAATCGGCTACACCTTC; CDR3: CASSPATSGQGIGYTF
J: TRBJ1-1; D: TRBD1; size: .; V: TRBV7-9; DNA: TGTGCCAGCAGCCAAGGACAGGGGTGGGGCACTGAAGCTTTCTTT; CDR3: CASSQGQGWGTEAFF
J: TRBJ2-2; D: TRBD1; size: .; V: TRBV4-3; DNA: TGCGCCAGCAGCCAAGATCGAGGGACAGGGTTTACCGGGGAGCTGTTTTTT; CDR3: CASSQDRGTGFTGELFF
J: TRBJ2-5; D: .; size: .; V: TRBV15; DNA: TGTGCCACCAGCAGAGCTCTGGAGACCCAGTACTTC; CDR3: CATSRALETQYF
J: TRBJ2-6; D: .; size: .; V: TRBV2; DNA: TGTGCCAGCACAGGGTCTCCCAACTCTGGGGCCAACGTCCTGACTTTC; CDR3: CASTGSPNSGANVLTF
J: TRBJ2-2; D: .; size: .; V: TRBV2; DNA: TGTGCCAGCAGTGATGAGGCGCTACGGGAGCTGTTTTTT; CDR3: CASSDEALRELFF
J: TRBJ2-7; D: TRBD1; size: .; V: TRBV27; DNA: TGTGCCAGCAGTTCCTCCCGGACAGGCCCTCGGGTGTACGAGCAGTACTTC; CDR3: CASSSSRTGPRVYEQYF
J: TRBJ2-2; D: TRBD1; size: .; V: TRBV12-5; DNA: TGTGCTAGTGGTCGCCCACAGGGGGCTGTCACCGGGGAGCTGTTTTTT; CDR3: CASGRPQGAVTGELFF
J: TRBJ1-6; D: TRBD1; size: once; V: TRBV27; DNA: TGTGCCAGCAGAGCTGACAGGGAGAGTTCACCCCTCCACTTT; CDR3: CASRADRESSPLHF
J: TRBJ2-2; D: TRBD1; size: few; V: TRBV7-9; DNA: TGTGCCAGCAGCGAAAACAGGGGCACCGGGGAGCTGTTTTTT; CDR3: CASSENRGTGELFF
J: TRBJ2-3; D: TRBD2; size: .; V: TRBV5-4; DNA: TGTGCCAGCAGCTGGGGGACTAGCGGAGCGGATACGCAGTATTTT; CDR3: CASSWGTSGADTQYF
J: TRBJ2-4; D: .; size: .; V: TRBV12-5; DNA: TGTGCTAGTGGTTTGGTACCGCGGGTTTCGGTAGACAACATTCAGTACTTC; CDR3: CASGLVPRVSVDNIQYF
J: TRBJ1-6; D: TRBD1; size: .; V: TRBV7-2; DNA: TGTGCCAGCAGCTGGGGACAGGGGTATAATTCACCCCTCCACTTT; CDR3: CASSWGQGYNSPLHF
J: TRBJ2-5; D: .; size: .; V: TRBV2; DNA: TGTGCCAGCAGTATTGAGGGTCGCGAGACCCAGTACTTC; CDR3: CASSIEGRETQYF
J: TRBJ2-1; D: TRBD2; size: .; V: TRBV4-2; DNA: TGTGCCAGCAGCGAAGTAGCGGGGGGGCGGTATGAGCAGTTCTTC; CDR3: CASSEVAGGRYEQFF
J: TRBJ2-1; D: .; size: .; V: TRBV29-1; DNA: TGCAGCGTTGAAGACGTCGGGAATGAGCAGTTCTTC; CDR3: CSVEDVGNEQFF
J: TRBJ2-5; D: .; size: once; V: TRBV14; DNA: TGTGCCAGCAGCCAAGGGTCCCTGGAGGCCCAGTACTTC; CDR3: CASSQGSLEAQYF
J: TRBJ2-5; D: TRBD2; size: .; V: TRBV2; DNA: TGTGCCAGCAGTGATGTGGGACTAGCGGTAGAAGAGACCCAGTACTTC; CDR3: CASSDVGLAVEETQYF
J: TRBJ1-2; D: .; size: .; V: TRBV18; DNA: TGTGCCAGCTCACCCCTAGGAAGCGGCTACACCTTC; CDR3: CASSPLGSGYTF
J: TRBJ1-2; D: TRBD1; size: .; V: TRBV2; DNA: TGTGCCAGCAGTGAAGCTCGGACAGGGGGCTATGGCTACACCTTC; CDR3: CASSEARTGGYGYTF
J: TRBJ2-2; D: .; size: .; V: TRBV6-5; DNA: TGTGCCAGCCGTCTAATCAGGGGCACCGGGGAGCTGTTTTTT; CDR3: CASRLIRGTGELFF
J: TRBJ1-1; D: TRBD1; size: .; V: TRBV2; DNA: TGTGCCAGCAGCCCGAGACAGGGGTATGGCACTGAAGCTTTCTTT; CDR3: CASSPRQGYGTEAFF
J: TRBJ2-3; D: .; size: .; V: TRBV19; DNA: TGTGCCAGTAGTATACCCCGCGCGTTGCGGGACTCCACAGATACGCAGTATTTT; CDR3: CASSIPRALRDSTDTQYF
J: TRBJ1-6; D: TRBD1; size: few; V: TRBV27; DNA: TGTGCCAGCGGGACAGGGGGCGGGTCACCCCTCCACTTT; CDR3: CASGTGGGSPLHF
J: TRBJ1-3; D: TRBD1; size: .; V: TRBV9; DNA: TGTGCCAGCAGCCTGACAGGGGGCGCGCCTGGAAACACCATATATTTT; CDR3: CASSLTGGAPGNTIYF
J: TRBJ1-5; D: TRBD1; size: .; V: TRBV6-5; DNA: TGTGCCAGCAGTTCCACGACAGGGATCAATCAGCCCCAGCATTTT; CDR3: CASSSTTGINQPQHF
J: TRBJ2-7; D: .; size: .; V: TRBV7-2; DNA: TGTGCCAGCAGCTTTACCCGGAGCTACGAGCAGTACTTC; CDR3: CASSFTRSYEQYF
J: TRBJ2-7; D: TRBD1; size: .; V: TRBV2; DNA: TGTGCCAGCAGTAGGGACAGGGACGAGCAGTACTTC; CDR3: CASSRDRDEQYF
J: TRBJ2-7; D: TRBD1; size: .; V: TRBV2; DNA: TGTGCCAGTTTCCCGATATTAAGGGAAGGGACAGGGTTCCACGAGCAGTACTTC; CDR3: CASFPILREGTGFHEQYF
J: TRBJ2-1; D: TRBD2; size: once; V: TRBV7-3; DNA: TGTGCCAGCAGCTTAAACCCCACGACTCTAAGTCGGGGGGACCCTTACAATGAGCAGTTCTTC; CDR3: CASSLNPTTLSRGDPYNEQFF
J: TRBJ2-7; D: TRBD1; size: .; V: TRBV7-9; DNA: TGTGCCAGCAGCGGGAGGGACAGGGACTACGAGCAGTACTTC; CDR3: CASSGRDRDYEQYF
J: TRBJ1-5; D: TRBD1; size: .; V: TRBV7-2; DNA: TGTGCCAGCAGCCAGGGGTGGACAGGGGCTAGGGAGGATCAGCCCCAGCATTTT; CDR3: CASSQGWTGAREDQPQHF
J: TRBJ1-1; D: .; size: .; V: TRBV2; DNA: TGTGCCAGCAGGGACAGCGCGAACACTGAAGCTTTCTTT; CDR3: CASRDSANTEAFF
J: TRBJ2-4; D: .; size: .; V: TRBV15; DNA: TGTGCCACCAGCAGAGCGGGGGTGCTAGCCAAAAACATTCAGTACTTC; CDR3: CATSRAGVLAKNIQYF
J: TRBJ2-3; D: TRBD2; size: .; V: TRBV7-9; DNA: TGTGCCAGCAGCCCCCAAGGACTAGCGGGGGGGCCGTTAGATACGCAGTATTTT; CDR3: CASSPQGLAGGPLDTQYF
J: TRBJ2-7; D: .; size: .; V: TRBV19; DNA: TGTGCCAGTAGTATATTTGGGCAATCCTACGAGCAGTACTTC; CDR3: CASSIFGQSYEQYF
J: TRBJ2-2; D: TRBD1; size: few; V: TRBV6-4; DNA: TGTGCCAGCAGTGACGGGGGACAGGGTGTCCCCGGGGAGCTGTTTTTT; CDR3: CASSDGGQGVPGELFF
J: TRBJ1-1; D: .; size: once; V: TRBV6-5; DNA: TGTGCCAGCAGACGGAGTGGTCAACAGAACACTGAAGCTTTCTTT; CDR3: CASRRSGQQNTEAFF
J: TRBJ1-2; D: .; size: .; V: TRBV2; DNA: TGTGCCAGCAGTGATGAGGTCCGGAGGGGCTACACCTTC; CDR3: CASSDEVRRGYTF
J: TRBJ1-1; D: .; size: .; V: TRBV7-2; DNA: TGTGCCAGCAGCTTACAGGGCAACACTGAAGCTTTCTTT; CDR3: CASSLQGNTEAFF
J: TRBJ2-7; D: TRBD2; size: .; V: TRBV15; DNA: TGTGCCACCAGCAGAGAGTGGTCTAGCGGGGCCCCCTACGAGCAGTACTTC; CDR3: CATSREWSSGAPYEQYF
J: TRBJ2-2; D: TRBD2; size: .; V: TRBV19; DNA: TGTGCCAGTAGTATACTAGCGGCGGGACCCGGGGAGCTGTTTTTT; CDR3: CASSILAAGPGELFF
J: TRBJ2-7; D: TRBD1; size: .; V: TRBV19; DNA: TGTGCCAGTAGTAAAAACAGGGGCCACGAGCAGTACTTC; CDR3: CASSKNRGHEQYF
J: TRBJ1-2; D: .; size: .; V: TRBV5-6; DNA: TGTGCCAGCAGCTTGGAGTTACGACAGGTTGGGGGCTACACCTTC; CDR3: CASSLELRQVGGYTF
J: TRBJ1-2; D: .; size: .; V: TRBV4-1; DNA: TGCGCCAGCAGCCAAGAACGGATCGGGGGCGGGGGTGGCTACACCTTC; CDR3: CASSQERIGGGGGYTF
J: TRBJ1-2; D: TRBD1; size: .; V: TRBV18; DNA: TGTGCCAGCTCCAAAACAGGGGTAGCCTATGGCTACACCTTC; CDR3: CASSKTGVAYGYTF
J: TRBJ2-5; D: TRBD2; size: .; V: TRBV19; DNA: TGTGCCAGTAGCAGGGGGACTAGCGGGGCAAAGCAAGAGACCCAGTACTTC; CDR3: CASSRGTSGAKQETQYF
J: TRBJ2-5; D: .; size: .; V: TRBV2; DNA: TGTGCCAGCAGAGGAGGACAGAAAGAGACCCAGTACTTC; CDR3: CASRGGQKETQYF
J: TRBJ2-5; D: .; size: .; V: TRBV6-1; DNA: TGTGCCAGCAGCCCCAACGGCGGGGAGACCCAGTACTTC; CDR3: CASSPNGGETQYF